This TCR beta chain originates from a study of shared clonotypes between healthy human individuals. The deep-level immunoSEQ assay was used. Some clones are missing from TCRdb's copy, which holds only in-frame ones; the method was immunoSEQ multiplex PCR. Found here are about 360,000 clones, around 67% of them singletons; the top ten hold 10%. Trimming took off 6 bases at V and 2 bases at J, with 10 bases between the two ends. CDR1 MDHEN and CDR2 SYDVKM come from the germline V gene. The length of the CDR3 is 13 residues. The source of this sequence is a young man in good health. The genes are TRBV28 and TRBJ2-5, with D perhaps TRBD2 (5 bases). Sequencing was carried out using memory CD4+ T cells sorted from blood. Stated subset: CD45RA-negative fraction. CDR3 loop: CASSSGNQETQYF. DNA for the CDR3: TGTGCCAGCAGCTCCGGGAATCAAGAGACCCAGTACTTC.